Listed below are T cell receptor beta chains from one sample, sequenced in a study of shared clonotypes between healthy human individuals. The assay was immunoSEQ multiplex PCR, and TCRdb's table has in-frame clones only and misses some. The sample lists about 1 million clones, approximately 80% occurring once. The sequenced sample consisted of memory CD4+ T cells from PBMCs. These receptors were taken from a young man in good health. Some clones in this sample may be carry-over from other donors' samples. The CDR3 runs from the conserved cysteine through the conserved F or W. D genes are given only for firm matches. Clone size is given for some rows only: seen once, a few or many times, or a class if the clone is expanded.

D,V,J,size,CDR3,DNA
NA,TRBV30,TRBJ2-7,NA,CAWNLQELGRQYF,TGTGCCTGGAACCTACAGGAGCTAGGGCGCCAGTACTTC
NA,TRBV11-2,TRBJ2-7,NA,CASSRSTSYEQYF,TGTGCCAGCAGCCGGAGTACCAGCTACGAGCAGTACTTC
NA,TRBV9,TRBJ2-7,NA,CASSLAGQGYEQYF,TGTGCCAGCAGTCTAGCGGGACAGGGCTACGAGCAGTACTTC
NA,TRBV11-3,TRBJ2-3,NA,CASSLGGTGSDTQYF,TGTGCCAGCAGCTTAGGGGGGACTGGATCGGATACGCAGTATTTT
TRBD1,TRBV5-1,TRBJ2-3,NA,CASSLGTGDTQYF,TGCGCCAGCAGCTTAGGGACAGGGGATACGCAGTATTTT
NA,TRBV9,TRBJ2-2,once,CASRGGPSNTGELFF,TGTGCCAGCAGGGGGGGACCCTCGAACACCGGGGAGCTGTTTTTT
TRBD1,TRBV30,TRBJ1-5,few,CAWSRQGRNQPQHF,TGTGCCTGGAGTCGACAGGGTCGCAATCAGCCCCAGCATTTT
TRBD1,TRBV2,TRBJ1-2,NA,CASSRDRGSDGYTF,TGTGCCAGCAGCCGGGACAGGGGATCCGACGGCTACACCTTC
TRBD2,TRBV7-8,TRBJ2-2,few,CASSPRRLADYTGELFF,TGTGCCAGCAGCCCCAGGAGACTAGCGGACTACACCGGGGAGCTGTTTTTT
NA,TRBV4-2,TRBJ2-7,NA,CASSRGGLSYEQYF,TGTGCCAGCAGCCGAGGAGGGTTGTCCTACGAGCAGTACTTC
NA,TRBV28,TRBJ1-1,NA,CASSVTTPNTEAFF,TGTGCCAGCAGCGTGACAACCCCGAACACTGAAGCTTTCTTT
NA,TRBV2,TRBJ1-1,NA,CASSDRVGNTEAFF,TGTGCCAGCAGTGACAGGGTTGGGAACACTGAAGCTTTCTTT
NA,TRBV10-3,TRBJ2-1,NA,CAISDLAAVGQFF,TGTGCCATCAGTGATCTAGCAGCCGTGGGTCAGTTCTTC
NA,TRBV6-1,TRBJ1-4,NA,CASSGFFGEKLFF,TGTGCCAGCAGTGGATTCTTTGGGGAAAAACTGTTTTTT